The text below deals with one TCR beta chain. Its antigen target is currently unknown. No per-base quality is available; no much larger clone lies one base away. The CDR3 contains 11 residues, cysteine and phenylalanine counted. The only DNA kept is the CDR3, 33 bases in frame from the first base. CDR1 and CDR2 were assigned from the germline V gene (reference sequence) as LNHDA and SQIVND. V and J lose 8 bases and 6 bases, and a span of 9 bases separates them. This specimen comes from a study of T cell responses to AZD1222 COVID-19 vaccine (dated by TCRdb to about 2021). Context from the whole study: AZD1222 recipients with second doses at about 4 weeks or about 12 weeks were pooled, because spike-specific TCR depth and breadth did not differ between schedules. Trial participants were enrolled into age subgroups of 18-55, 56-69 and 70-plus years, which contained 148, 28 and 57 TCR-sequenced participants, respectively. TCR sequencing covered roughly 230 trial participants: approximately 200 given two doses of AZD1222 and approximately 25 given two doses of MenACWY control vaccine. Results the study describes overall, beyond this receptor: A significant rise in spike-specific TCR breadth and depth was observed after two AZD1222 doses relative to day 0 and relative to MenACWY recipients. Conclusions about previously exposed vaccinees were limited because only five to seven AZD1222 recipients were SARS-CoV-2 seropositive at baseline. Because no samples from the day 14 peak response were available, repertoires could be characterized only after the peak T cell response. CD4 TCRs associated with the vaccine covered the entire spike protein, and the dominant responses were in regions 160-218 and 743-854. Reportedly, almost half of the unique spike-specific TCRs recognized epitopes lying outside the regions that are mutated in the B.1.351 and B.1.1.7 variants. In the small 56-69-year group, the increase in depth fell short of significance, most likely because of low power. Participants were mostly white British, with more females than males. The authors suggested clonal diversity may have been underestimated.

The time point label here, explained by the study, means: baseline before first vaccination. Vaccinee samples were obtained from the UK trials COV001 and COV002, which included a single-blind randomized controlled phase 2/3 trial of AZD1222 (ChAdOx1 nCoV-19) in healthy adults. Trial participant PBMC samples were collected at day 0 and day 28 after the second dose for TCRbeta chain sequencing. The CDR3 regions of human TCRbeta chains were subjected to immunosequencing. The published analysis was carried out like this. Repertoire TCRs were matched against a reference library of SARS-CoV-2-specific TCRs generated with the MIRA antigen-specificity platform. Breadth meant the fraction of unique TCRs that were SARS-CoV-2-associated, whereas depth meant the fraction of total T cells that were SARS-CoV-2-associated. Using the MIRA data, each spike-specific TCR was assigned both to the spike region to which the TCR was reactive and to a CD4 or CD8 class. Log10-transformed breadth and depth values were compared by one-way ANOVA with Sidak's multiple comparisons tests. The immuneACCESS repertoire file appears here via TCRdb, limited to in-frame rearrangements. These files lack a portion of the clones; in checked studies, under half of the deficit traces to unresolved V genes, and the cause of the others is not known. V and J calls and clone size come straight from that table; D and trimming were deduced from the DNA. Present in this sample are approximately 170,000 clones, 80% to 90% of which were seen just once. 6.9% of the sample is in the top ten clones.

This chain is built from TRBV19 and TRBJ2-3; too little of a D gene remains to name it. This TCR came from an adult in good health. Specimen: peripheral blood, collected on day 0 of AZD1222 vaccination. The CDR3 protein: CASAEADTQYF. The sequenced DNA: TGTGCCAGTGCCGAGGCGGATACGCAGTATTTT.